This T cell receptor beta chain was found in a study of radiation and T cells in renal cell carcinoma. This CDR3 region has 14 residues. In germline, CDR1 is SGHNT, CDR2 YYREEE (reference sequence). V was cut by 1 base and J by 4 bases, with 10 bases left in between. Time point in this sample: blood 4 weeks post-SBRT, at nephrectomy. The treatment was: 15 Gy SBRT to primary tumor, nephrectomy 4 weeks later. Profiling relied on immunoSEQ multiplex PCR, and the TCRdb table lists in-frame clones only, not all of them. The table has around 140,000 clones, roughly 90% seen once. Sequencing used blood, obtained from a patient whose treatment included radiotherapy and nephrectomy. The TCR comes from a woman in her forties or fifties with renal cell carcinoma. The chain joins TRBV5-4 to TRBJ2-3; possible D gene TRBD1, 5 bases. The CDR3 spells CASSLLQGPDTQYF. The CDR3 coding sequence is TGTGCCAGCAGCTTGCTCCAGGGCCCAGATACGCAGTATTTT.